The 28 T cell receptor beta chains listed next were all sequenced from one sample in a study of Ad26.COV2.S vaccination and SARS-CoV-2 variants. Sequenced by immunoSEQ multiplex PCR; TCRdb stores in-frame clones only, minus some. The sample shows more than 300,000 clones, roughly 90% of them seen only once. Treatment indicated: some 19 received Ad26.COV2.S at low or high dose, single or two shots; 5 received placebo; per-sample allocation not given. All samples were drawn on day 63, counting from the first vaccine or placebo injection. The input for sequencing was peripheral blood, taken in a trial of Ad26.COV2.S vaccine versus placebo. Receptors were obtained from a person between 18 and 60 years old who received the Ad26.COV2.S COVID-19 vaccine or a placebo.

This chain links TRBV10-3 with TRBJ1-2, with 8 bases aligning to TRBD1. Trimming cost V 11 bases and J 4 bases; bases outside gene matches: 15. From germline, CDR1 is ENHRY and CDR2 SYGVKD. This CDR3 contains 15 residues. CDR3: CASTDRGLESYGYTF. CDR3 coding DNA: TGTGCCTCCACTGACAGGGGCCTGGAAAGCTATGGCTACACCTTC.

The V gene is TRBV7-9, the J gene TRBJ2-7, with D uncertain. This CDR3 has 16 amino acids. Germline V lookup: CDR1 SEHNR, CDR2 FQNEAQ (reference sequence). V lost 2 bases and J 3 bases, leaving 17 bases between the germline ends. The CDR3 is CASSLSTGLADYEQYF. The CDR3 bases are TGTGCCAGCAGCTTATCAACGGGCCTTGCAGACTACGAGCAGTACTTC.

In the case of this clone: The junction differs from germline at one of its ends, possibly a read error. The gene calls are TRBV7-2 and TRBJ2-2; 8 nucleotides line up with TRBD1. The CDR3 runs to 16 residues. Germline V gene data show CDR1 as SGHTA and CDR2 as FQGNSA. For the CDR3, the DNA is TGTGCCAGCAGCAGGACAGGGAGGTTGAACAACGGGGAGCTGTTTTTT. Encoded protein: CASSRTGRLNNGELFF.

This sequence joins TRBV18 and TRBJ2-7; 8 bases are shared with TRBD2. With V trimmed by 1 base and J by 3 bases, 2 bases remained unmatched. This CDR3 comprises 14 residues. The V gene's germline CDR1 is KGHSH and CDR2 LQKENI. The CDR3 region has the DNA TGTGCCAGCTCACCACGGCGGGAGGACTACGAGCAGTACTTC. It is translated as CASSPRREDYEQYF.

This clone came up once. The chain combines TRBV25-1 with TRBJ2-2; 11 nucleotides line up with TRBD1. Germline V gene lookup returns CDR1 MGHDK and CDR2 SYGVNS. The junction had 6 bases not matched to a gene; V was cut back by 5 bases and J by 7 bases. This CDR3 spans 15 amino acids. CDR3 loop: CASSKDRGLNGELFF. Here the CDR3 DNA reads TGTGCCAGCAGTAAGGACAGGGGGCTGAACGGGGAGCTGTTTTTT.

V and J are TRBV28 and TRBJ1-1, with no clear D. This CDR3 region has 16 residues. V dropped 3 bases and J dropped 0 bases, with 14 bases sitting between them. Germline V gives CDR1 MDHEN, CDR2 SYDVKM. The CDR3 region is CASSFYGEGMNTEAFF. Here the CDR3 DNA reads TGTGCCAGCAGTTTTTACGGTGAAGGGATGAACACTGAAGCTTTCTTT.

The CDR3: CASRTDHYGYTF. The CDR3 DNA reads as TGCGCCAGCAGGACGGACCACTATGGCTACACCTTC. The chain employs TRBV5-1 and TRBJ1-2; D gene unclear. Trimming took 5 bases from V and 3 from J, leaving 8 bases between them. Looked up from germline, CDR1 is SGHRS and CDR2 is YFSETQ. CDR3 length: 12 amino acids.

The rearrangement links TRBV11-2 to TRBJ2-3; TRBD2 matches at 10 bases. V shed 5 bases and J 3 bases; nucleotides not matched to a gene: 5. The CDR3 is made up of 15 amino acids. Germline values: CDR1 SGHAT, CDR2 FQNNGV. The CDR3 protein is CASSLGLAETDTQYF. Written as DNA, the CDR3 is TGTGCCAGCAGCCTCGGACTAGCGGAGACAGATACGCAGTATTTT.

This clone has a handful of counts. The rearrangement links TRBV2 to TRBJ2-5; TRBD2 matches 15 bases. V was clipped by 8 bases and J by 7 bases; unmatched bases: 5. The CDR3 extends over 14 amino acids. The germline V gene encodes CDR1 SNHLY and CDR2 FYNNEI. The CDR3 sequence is CASLGLAGGWTQYF. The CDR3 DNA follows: TGTGCCAGCTTGGGACTAGCGGGAGGTTGGACCCAGTACTTC.

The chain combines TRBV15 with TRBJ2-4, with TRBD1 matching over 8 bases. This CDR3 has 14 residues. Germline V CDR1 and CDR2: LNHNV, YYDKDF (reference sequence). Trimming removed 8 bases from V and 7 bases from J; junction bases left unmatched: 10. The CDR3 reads CATRNRGELNIQYF. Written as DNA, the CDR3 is TGTGCCACCCGGAACAGGGGGGAGTTGAACATTCAGTACTTC.

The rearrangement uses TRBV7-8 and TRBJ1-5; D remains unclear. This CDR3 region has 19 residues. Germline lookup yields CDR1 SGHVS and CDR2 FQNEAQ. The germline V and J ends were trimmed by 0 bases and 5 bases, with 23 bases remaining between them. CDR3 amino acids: CASSLAPVGRTSGHQPQHF. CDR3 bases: TGTGCCAGCAGCTTAGCGCCCGTGGGCAGGACGAGCGGTCATCAGCCCCAGCATTTT.

The CDR3 here is CASSLGIMGAFF. Written as DNA, the CDR3 is TGTGCCAGCAGCCTCGGGATTATGGGGGCTTTCTTT. This chain links TRBV11-2 with TRBJ1-1; D is undetermined. This CDR3 region has 12 residues. CDR1 and CDR2 (germline): SGHAT, FQNNGV. Trimming cost V 5 bases and J 11 bases, with 15 bases left between them.

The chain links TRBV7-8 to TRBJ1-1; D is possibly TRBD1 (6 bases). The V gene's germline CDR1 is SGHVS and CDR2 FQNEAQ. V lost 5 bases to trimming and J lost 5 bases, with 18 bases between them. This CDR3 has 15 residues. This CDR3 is CASSPGWGPRTEAFF. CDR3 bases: TGTGCCAGCAGCCCCGGGTGGGGGCCGAGAACTGAAGCTTTCTTT. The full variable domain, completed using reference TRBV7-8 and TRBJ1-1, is GAGVSQSPRYKVAKRGQDVALRCDPISGHVSLFWYQQALGQGPEFLTYFQNEAQLDKSGLPSDRFFAERPEGSVSTLKIQRTQQEDSAVYLCASSPGWGPRTEAFFGQGTRLTVV.

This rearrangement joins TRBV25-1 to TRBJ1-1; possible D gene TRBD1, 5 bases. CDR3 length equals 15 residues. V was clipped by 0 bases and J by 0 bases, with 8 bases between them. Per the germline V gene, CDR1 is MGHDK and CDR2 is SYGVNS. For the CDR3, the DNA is TGTGCCAGCAGTGAATACAAGGGGCTGAACACTGAAGCTTTCTTT. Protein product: CASSEYKGLNTEAFF.

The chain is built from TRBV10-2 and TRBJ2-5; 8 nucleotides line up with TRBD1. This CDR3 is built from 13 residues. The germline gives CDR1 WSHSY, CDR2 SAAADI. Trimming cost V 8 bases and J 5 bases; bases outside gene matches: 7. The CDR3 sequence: CASSRGRRETQYF. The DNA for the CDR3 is TGCGCCAGCTCCAGGGGGCGCCGGGAGACCCAGTACTTC.

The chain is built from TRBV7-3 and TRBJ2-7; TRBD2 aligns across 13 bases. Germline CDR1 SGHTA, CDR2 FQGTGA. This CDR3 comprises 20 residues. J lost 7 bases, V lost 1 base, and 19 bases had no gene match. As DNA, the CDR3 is TGTGCCAGCAGCTTAAGCCAGTCACTAGCGGGAGGGCCCAGGATGAGAGAGCAGTACTTC. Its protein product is CASSLSQSLAGGPRMREQYF.

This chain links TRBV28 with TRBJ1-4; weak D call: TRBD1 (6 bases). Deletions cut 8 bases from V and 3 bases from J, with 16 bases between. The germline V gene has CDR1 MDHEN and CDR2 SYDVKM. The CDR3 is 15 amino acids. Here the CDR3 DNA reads TGTGCCAGCGGCGCTCATGGGGGCCCTAATGAAAAACTGTTTTTT. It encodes CASGAHGGPNEKLFF.

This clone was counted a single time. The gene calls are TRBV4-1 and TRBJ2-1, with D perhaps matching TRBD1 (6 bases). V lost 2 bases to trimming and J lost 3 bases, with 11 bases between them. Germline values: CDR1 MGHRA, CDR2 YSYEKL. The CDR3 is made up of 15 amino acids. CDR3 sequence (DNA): TGCGCCAGCAGCCAACCTAGGGACATCTACAATGAGCAGTTCTTC. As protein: CASSQPRDIYNEQFF.

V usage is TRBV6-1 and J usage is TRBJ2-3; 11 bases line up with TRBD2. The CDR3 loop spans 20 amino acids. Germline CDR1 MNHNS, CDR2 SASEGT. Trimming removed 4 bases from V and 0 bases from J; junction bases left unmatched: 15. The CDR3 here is CASSGQSGLAVSTSTDTQYF. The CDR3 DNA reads TGTGCCAGCAGTGGGCAATCGGGACTAGCGGTATCAACTAGCACAGATACGCAGTATTTT.

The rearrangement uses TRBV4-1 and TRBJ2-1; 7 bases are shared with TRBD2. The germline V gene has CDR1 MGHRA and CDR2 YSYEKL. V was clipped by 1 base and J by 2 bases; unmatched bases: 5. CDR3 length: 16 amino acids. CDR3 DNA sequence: TGCGCCAGCAGCCAAGGGGAGGGAAGGACCTACAATGAGCAGTTCTTC. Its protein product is CASSQGEGRTYNEQFF.

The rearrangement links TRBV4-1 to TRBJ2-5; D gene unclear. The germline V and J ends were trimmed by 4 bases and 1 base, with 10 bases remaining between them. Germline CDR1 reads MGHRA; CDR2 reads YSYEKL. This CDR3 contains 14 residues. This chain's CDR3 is CASSRTRAQETQYF. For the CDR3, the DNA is TGCGCCAGCAGCCGGACCCGGGCCCAAGAGACCCAGTACTTC.

The CDR3 region has the DNA TGTGCCAGCTCGGCACAAGCAGGGACTAATGAAAAACTGTTTTTT. The encoded protein is CASSAQAGTNEKLFF. This chain uses TRBV18 with TRBJ1-4; maybe TRBD1 (5 bases). This CDR3 region has 15 residues. Trimming cost V 6 bases and J 2 bases, with 13 bases left between them. The germline CDR1 and CDR2 sequences are KGHSH and LQKENI.

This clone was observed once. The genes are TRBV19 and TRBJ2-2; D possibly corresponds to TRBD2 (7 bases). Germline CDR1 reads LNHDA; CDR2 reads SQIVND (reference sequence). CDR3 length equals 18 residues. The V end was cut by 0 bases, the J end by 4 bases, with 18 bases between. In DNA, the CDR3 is TGTGCCAGTAGTATAGAGGCTCGGGGGGCGTTGAGCACCGGGGAGCTGTTTTTT. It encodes CASSIEARGALSTGELFF.

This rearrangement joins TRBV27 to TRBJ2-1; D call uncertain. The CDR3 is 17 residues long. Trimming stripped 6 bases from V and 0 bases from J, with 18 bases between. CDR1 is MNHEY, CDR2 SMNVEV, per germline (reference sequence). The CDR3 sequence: CASSPHWGSSSYNEQFF. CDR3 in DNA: TGTGCCAGCAGCCCCCACTGGGGATCGAGCTCCTACAATGAGCAGTTCTTC.

The DNA of the CDR3 is TGTGCCAGCAGCGTTACTGGGAGCGGGCCCTCCTACAATGAGCAGTTCTTC. Amino acid sequence: CASSVTGSGPSYNEQFF. The V call is TRBV9, the J call TRBJ2-1; tentative D call: TRBD2 (6 bases). This CDR3 has 17 amino acids. V gave up 2 bases and J gave up 0 bases, with 15 bases separating them. The germline CDR1 and CDR2 sequences are SGDLS and YYNGEE. The variable domain in full, completed from reference TRBV9 and TRBJ2-1, reads DSGVTQTPKHLITATGQRVTLRCSPRSGDLSVYWYQQSLDQGLQFLIQYYNGEERAKGNILERFSAQQFPDLHSELNLSSLELGDSALYFCASSVTGSGPSYNEQFFGPGTRLTVL.

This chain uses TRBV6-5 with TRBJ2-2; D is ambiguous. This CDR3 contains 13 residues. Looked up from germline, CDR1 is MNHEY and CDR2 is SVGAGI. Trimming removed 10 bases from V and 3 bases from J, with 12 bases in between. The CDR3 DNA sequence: TGTGCCATCAACCCGCGGTACACCGGGGAGCTGTTTTTT. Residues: CAINPRYTGELFF.

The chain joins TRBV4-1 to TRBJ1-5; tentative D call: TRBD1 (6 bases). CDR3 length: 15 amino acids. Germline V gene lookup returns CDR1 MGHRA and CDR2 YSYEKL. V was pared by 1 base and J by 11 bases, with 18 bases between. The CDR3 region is CASSQGRAGEKAQHF. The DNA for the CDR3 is TGCGCCAGCAGCCAAGGAAGGGCAGGGGAGAAGGCCCAGCATTTT.

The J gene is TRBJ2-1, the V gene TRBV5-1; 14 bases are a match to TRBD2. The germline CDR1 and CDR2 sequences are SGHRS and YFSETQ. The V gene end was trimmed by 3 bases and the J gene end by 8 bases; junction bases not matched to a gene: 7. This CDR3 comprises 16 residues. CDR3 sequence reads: CASSSTGTSGSYEQFF. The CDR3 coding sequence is TGCGCCAGCAGCTCCACCGGGACTAGCGGGAGCTATGAGCAGTTCTTC.